The next 22 T cell receptor beta chains were all read from a single sample in a study of CD8 T cells in Susac syndrome. RNA amounts of about 0.5 to 1 ug underwent reverse transcription with random hexamers. TCRdb analysed the immunoSEQ multiplex PCR reads with MiXCR anew, one entry per CDR3 protein. Among 180,000 or so distinct CDR3 sequences, around 95% were seen once, and the ten largest hold approximately 0.09%. The sample was CD4+ T cells from PBMCs. The receptors derive from a human donor with multiple sclerosis.

The chain employs TRBV20-1 and TRBJ1-2; tentative D call: TRBD1 (5 bases). The length of the CDR3 is 13 residues. V gave up 0 bases and J gave up 4 bases, with 9 bases separating them. The germline gives CDR1 DFQATT, CDR2 SNEGSKA (reference sequence). As DNA, the CDR3 is TGCAGTGCTAGAGATCCAGGGACCTATGGCTACACCTTC. Encoded protein: CSARDPGTYGYTF.

The V and J genes are TRBV20-1 and TRBJ2-7; no reliable D call. In germline, CDR1 is DFQATT, CDR2 SNEGSKA (reference sequence). The CDR3 covers 13 residues. V lost 2 bases and J lost 6, with 14 bases in between. This chain's CDR3 is CSARNPPRAEQYF. The CDR3 DNA reads TGCAGTGCTAGAAACCCCCCTAGGGCCGAGCAGTACTTC.

This chain links TRBV27 with TRBJ2-3, with 12 nucleotides matching TRBD1. Per germline, CDR1 MNHEY and CDR2 SMNVEV (reference sequence). The CDR3 runs 18 residues. Trimming removed 5 bases from V and 1 base from J; junction bases left unmatched: 10. In DNA, the CDR3 is TGTGCCAGCAGTCGAAGGGGGACAGGGGGCTCGGGCACAGATACGCAGTATTTT. The encoded protein is CASSRRGTGGSGTDTQYF.

The DNA of the CDR3 is TGTGCCAGCAGTAACCGGACTAGCGGGGGATTTCTAGCCAAAAACATTCAGTACTTC. Translated, it gives CASSNRTSGGFLAKNIQYF. V and J are TRBV6-5 and TRBJ2-4, with 13 bases that match TRBD2. This CDR3 contains 19 residues. Germline CDR1 is MNHEY and CDR2 is SVGAGI. V was clipped by 5 bases and J by 0 bases; unmatched bases: 10.

The chain employs TRBV4-2 and TRBJ2-1; 15 bases are shared with TRBD2. V was clipped by 0 bases and J by 10 bases; unmatched bases: 4. CDR1 LGHNA and CDR2 YNFKEQ come from the germline V gene. The CDR3 consists of 16 residues. The CDR3 coding sequence is TGTGCCAGCAGCCAAGATTTGGGACTAGCGGGGGGCGAGCAGTTCTTC. Its protein product is CASSQDLGLAGGEQFF.

The chain uses TRBV5-1 and TRBJ2-7; D is undetermined. Germline V gene data show CDR1 as SGHRS and CDR2 as YFSETQ. V gave up 0 bases and J gave up 2 bases, with 15 bases separating them. This CDR3 has 16 amino acids. The CDR3 region has the DNA TGCGCCAGCAGCTTGGAGGCTTCTTCCAACCCCTACGAGCAGTACTTC. It codes for CASSLEASSNPYEQYF.

The rearrangement uses TRBV29-1 and TRBJ2-3, with 9 bases fitting TRBD2. CDR1 SQVTM and CDR2 ANQGSEA come from the germline V gene. This CDR3 comprises 13 residues. V lost 6 bases, J lost 5 bases, and 6 bases stayed unmatched. The CDR3: CSVMTSGKDTQYF. CDR3 nucleotides: TGCAGCGTCATGACTAGCGGCAAAGATACGCAGTATTTT.

The chain combines TRBV20-1 with TRBJ2-4; D is perhaps TRBD2 (7 bases). The CDR3 has 13 residues. Germline CDR1 and CDR2: DFQATT and SNEGSKA (reference sequence). V dropped 3 bases and J dropped 4 bases, with 10 bases sitting between them. Here the CDR3 reads CSASGGPKNIQYF. As DNA, the CDR3 is TGCAGTGCTAGCGGGGGGCCGAAAAACATTCAGTACTTC.

The chain uses TRBV20-1 and TRBJ1-2; no firm D call. The CDR3 consists of 12 residues. The germline CDR1 and CDR2 sequences are DFQATT and SNEGSKA (reference sequence). Trimming took 1 base from V and 0 from J, leaving 3 bases between them. CDR3 protein: CSARVTNYGYTF. The DNA for the CDR3 is TGCAGTGCTAGAGTTACTAACTATGGCTACACCTTC.

The chain couples TRBV20-1 to TRBJ1-3; D is undetermined. The V gene's germline CDR1 is DFQATT and CDR2 SNEGSKA (reference sequence). The CDR3 is made up of 13 amino acids. Trimming took off 1 base at V and 1 base at J, with 5 bases between the two ends. CDR3 DNA: TGCAGTGCTAGAGGATCGTCTGGAAACACCATATATTTT. It is translated as CSARGSSGNTIYF.

The rearrangement links TRBV7-3 to TRBJ2-2, with 9 nucleotides matching TRBD2. With 4 bases clipped from V and 0 bases from J, the junction kept 3 bases outside the gene matches. The CDR3 totals 16 residues. Per germline, CDR1 SGHTA and CDR2 FQGTGA. DNA of the CDR3: TGTGCCAGCAGCTCCGTAGCGGGGGCGAACACCGGGGAGCTGTTTTTT. Its translation is CASSSVAGANTGELFF.

This clonotype has just one count. The V gene is TRBV28, the J gene TRBJ2-7; D is perhaps TRBD2 (6 bases). The germline V gene encodes CDR1 MDHEN and CDR2 SYDVKM. The germline V and J ends were trimmed by 7 bases and 4 bases, with 11 bases remaining between them. The CDR3 runs 12 residues. CDR3 residues: CASTPRGYEQYF. CDR3 sequence (DNA): TGTGCCAGCACCCCGCGGGGTTACGAGCAGTACTTC.

The CDR3 coding sequence is TGCAGTGCCCGGCGGCCAGCAAACAATGAGCAGTTCTTC. Translated: CSARRPANNEQFF. The V and J genes are TRBV20-1 and TRBJ2-1; D is ambiguous. The length of the CDR3 is 13 residues. Germline V gene data show CDR1 as DFQATT and CDR2 as SNEGSKA (reference sequence). Between the trimmed V and J ends, which lost 6 bases and 5 bases, there was a span of 14 bases.

This sequence joins TRBV14 and TRBJ1-6; D is perhaps TRBD1 (5 bases). V was shortened by 0 bases and J by 7 bases, with 10 bases between the two germline ends. The germline V gene has CDR1 SGHDN and CDR2 FVKESK. This CDR3 comprises 15 residues. CDR3 DNA sequence: TGTGCCAGCAGCCAAGAAGGCAGGGTGAATTCACCCCTCCACTTT. It encodes CASSQEGRVNSPLHF.

The chain joins TRBV30 to TRBJ1-1, with D unresolved. The length of the CDR3 is 13 residues. Looked up from germline, CDR1 is GTSNPN and CDR2 is SVGIG (reference sequence). V gave up 8 bases and J gave up 0 bases, with 13 bases separating them. CDR3 sequence (DNA): TGTGCCGGGATGACCCGGATGAACACTGAAGCTTTCTTT. As protein: CAGMTRMNTEAFF. Full variable domain (rest looked up from reference TRBV30 and TRBJ1-1): SQTIHQWPATLVQPVGSPLSLECTVEGTSNPNLYWYRQAAGRGLQLLFYSVGIGQISSEVPQNLSASRPQDRQFILSSKKLLLSDSGFYLCAGMTRMNTEAFFGQGTRLTVV.

This chain uses TRBV30 with TRBJ1-1; unclear D gene. Germline values: CDR1 GTSNPN, CDR2 SVGIG (reference sequence). This CDR3 contains 13 residues. The chain's CDR3 is CARKAGMNTEAFF. In DNA form, the CDR3 reads TGTGCGAGGAAAGCAGGCATGAACACTGAAGCTTTCTTT.

The CDR3, as DNA: TGTGCCAGCAGTTCAACACAGGGGGTTTATCAGCCCCAGCATTTT. It yields the protein CASSSTQGVYQPQHF. The V gene is TRBV2, the J gene TRBJ1-5; TRBD1 aligns across 8 bases. This CDR3 spans 15 amino acids. CDR1 and CDR2 from the germline V gene are SNHLY and FYNNEI. The V and J ends lost 5 bases and 5 bases, in that order; junction bases with no gene match: 8.

This clonotype came up once. This chain connects TRBV30 to TRBJ2-4; D is perhaps TRBD2 (5 bases). Per germline, CDR1 GTSNPN and CDR2 SVGIG (reference sequence). V shed 4 bases and J shed 0 bases, with 16 bases lying between them. The CDR3 loop spans 16 amino acids. The CDR3 DNA follows: TGTGCCTGGACCGAGGGCGGTTTCAAAGCCAAAAACATTCAGTACTTC. Translated: CAWTEGGFKAKNIQYF. The variable domain in full, with the rest retrieved from reference TRBV30 and TRBJ2-4, is SQTIHQWPATLVQPVGSPLSLECTVEGTSNPNLYWYRQAAGRGLQLLFYSVGIGQISSEVPQNLSASRPQDRQFILSSKKLLLSDSGFYLCAWTEGGFKAKNIQYFGAGTRLSVL.

Here the CDR3 reads CASSPFGAINSPLHF. The DNA for the CDR3 is TGTGCCAGCAGCCCCTTCGGAGCGATTAATTCACCCCTCCACTTT. The gene calls are TRBV14 and TRBJ1-6, with unresolved D. CDR3 length equals 15 residues. The V and J ends lost 4 bases and 6 bases respectively, with 13 bases between them. Germline V lookup: CDR1 SGHDN, CDR2 FVKESK.

About this clonotype itself: At one boundary the junction diverges from the germline segment, which might be a read error. This chain uses TRBV15 with TRBJ2-1; tentatively, D is TRBD1 (6 bases). This CDR3 has 15 amino acids. Germline CDR1 is LNHNV and CDR2 is YYDKDF (reference sequence). DNA for the CDR3: TGTGCCACCGGCAGAGATCCCAGGGGTGTTAATGAGCAGTTCTTC. It yields the protein CATGRDPRGVNEQFF.

The V gene is TRBV5-1, the J gene TRBJ1-1; 7 nucleotides line up with TRBD1. The CDR3 runs to 14 residues. CDR1 is SGHRS and CDR2 is YFSETQ in the germline V gene. V gave up 2 bases and J gave up 3 bases; unmatched junction bases: 4. The CDR3 DNA reads as TGCGCCAGCAGCTTCGGGACAGTCTACACTGAAGCTTTCTTT. It specifies CASSFGTVYTEAFF. The full variable domain, in which reference TRBV5-1 and TRBJ1-1 provide the parts outside the CDR3, is KAGVTQTPRYLIKTRGQQVTLSCSPISGHRSVSWYQQTPGQGLQFLFEYFSETQRNKGNFPGRFSGRQFSNSRSEMNVSTLELGDSALYLCASSFGTVYTEAFFGQGTRLTVV.

This clonotype was detected only once. This rearrangement joins TRBV5-4 to TRBJ2-5, with D unclear. This CDR3 is 14 amino acids long. Germline assignment: CDR1 SGHNT and CDR2 YYREEE (reference sequence). V dropped 5 bases and J dropped 1 base, with 12 bases sitting between them. CDR3 DNA sequence: TGTGCCAGCAGGAGGACCGGGTCCCAAGAGACCCAGTACTTC. Its translation: CASRRTGSQETQYF. Full variable domain (remainder filled in from reference TRBV5-4 and TRBJ2-5): ETGVTQSPTHLIKTRGQQVTLRCSSQSGHNTVSWYQQALGQGPQFIFQYYREEENGRGNFPPRFSGLQFPNYSSELNVNALELDDSALYLCASRRTGSQETQYFGPGTRLLVL.